This T cell receptor beta chain comes out of a study of T cells after posttransplantation cyclophosphamide. Libraries were prepared by immunoSEQ multiplex PCR; TCRdb keeps only in-frame clonotypes and omits some of them. The data contain about 28,000 clones, 86% of them seen just once; the ten biggest clones take up roughly 3.4%. J gave up 4 bases and V 3 bases, and 7 bases lay outside the gene matches. CDR1 and CDR2 from the germline V gene are KGHSH and LQKENI. The CDR3 has 16 residues. Notes on this clone: Its specificity is unknown.

The related graft donor's blood sample was taken on the day of bone marrow donation. General study results and limits: After PTCy, TRB diversity resembled that of CNI/methotrexate controls. TRB overlap between skin or GI tissue T cells and blood was limited.

This sequence was found in a man aged 45-65 years. The source material was PBMCs. The rearrangement uses TRBV18 and TRBJ2-1, with TRBD2 identical over 9 bases. Written as DNA, the CDR3 is TGTGCCAGCTCACCGACGTCGACTAGCGGTTACAATGAGCAGTTCTTC. Protein sequence: CASSPTSTSGYNEQFF.